Listed below are T cell receptor beta chains from one sample, sequenced in a study of T-cell memory formation after mild COVID-19. TCRdb passed the 5' RACE reads through MiXCR, listing each CDR3 protein once. The sample shows approximately 240,000 distinct CDR3 sequences, around 15% of them seen only once. Sequencing used PBMCs or a T cell subset sorted from them (not recorded which). These receptors originate from a man younger than 30 who had mild COVID-19 (a few samples of this study predate the infection). Cell type and time point are not known. Both conserved end residues are part of each CDR3. D genes are given only for firm matches. Clone size is given for some rows only: seen once, a few or many times, or a class if the clone is expanded.

clone_size d_call j_call cdr3_length v_call cdr3_nt cdr3_aa
. . TRBJ2-5 13 TRBV7-2 TGTGCCAGCAGTCTGGCTAGCGACGAGACCCAGTACTTC CASSLASDETQYF
many TRBD1 TRBJ1-3 16 TRBV5-1 TGCGCCAGCAGCCGGGGTCCAGGGGACAGCCGAAACACCATATATTTT CASSRGPGDSRNTIYF
few TRBD1 TRBJ2-1 14 TRBV18 TGTGCCAGCTCACCAAACAGGGGATACAATGAGCAGTTCTTC CASSPNRGYNEQFF
. . TRBJ2-3 14 TRBV24-1 TGTGCCACCAGTAGTGCGGATAGCACAGATACGCAGTATTTT CATSSADSTDTQYF
many . TRBJ2-2 14 TRBV15 TGTGCCACCAGCAGACAGGGAAGTGCCGGGGAGCTGTTTTTT CATSRQGSAGELFF
. TRBD1 TRBJ2-7 15 TRBV9 TGTGCCAGCAGCGGGACCGGGACAGGGGGTTTCGAGCAGTACTTC CASSGTGTGGFEQYF
. . TRBJ2-1 15 TRBV20-1 TGCAGTGCCTCGCCCCGGGGGGCCAACTACAATGAGCAGTTCTTC CSASPRGANYNEQFF
. . TRBJ2-7 12 TRBV2 TGTGCCAGCAGTGACAGGGGACACGAGCAGTACTTC CASSDRGHEQYF
. . TRBJ2-3 16 TRBV9 TGTGCCAGCAGCGTCCAACAAGGGACGTACACAGATACGCAGTATTTT CASSVQQGTYTDTQYF
. TRBD2 TRBJ2-5 15 TRBV20-1 TGCAGTGCTAGAGGAAATAGCGGGGGGACGGAGACCCAGTACTTC CSARGNSGGTETQYF
. . TRBJ1-2 14 TRBV27 TGTGCCAGCAGTCCTGGGCGGTTTGTAGGGGGCTACACCTTC CASSPGRFVGGYTF
. TRBD1 TRBJ2-3 16 TRBV5-5 TGTGCCAGCAGCTTGGACGCGAGACAGGGAACCGATACGCAGTATTTT CASSLDARQGTDTQYF
. . TRBJ1-1 13 TRBV6-2/TRBV6-3 TGTGCCAGCAGTTACCTCCCCACTGTGGAAGCTTTCTTT CASSYLPTVEAFF
many . TRBJ2-3 14 TRBV27 TGTGCCAGCAGGAAATGGGGGGTAACAGATACGCAGTATTTT CASRKWGVTDTQYF
. . TRBJ2-2 15 TRBV7-8 TGTGCCAGCAGCTTAGCGGGACGAAGCACCAGGGAGCTGTTTTTT CASSLAGRSTRELFF
. . TRBJ2-7 13 TRBV7-2 TGTGCCAGCAGGACCGAGAGTACCTACGAGCAGTACTTC CASRTESTYEQYF
few TRBD2 TRBJ2-1 15 TRBV12-3/TRBV12-4 TGTGCCAGCCGCCCCGGGGGGGAATCCTACAATGAGCAGTTCTTC CASRPGGESYNEQFF
. . TRBJ2-7 12 TRBV20-1 TGCAGTGCTAGACGCAGATTGGGCGAGCAGTACTTC CSARRRLGEQYF
few TRBD1 TRBJ2-5 14 TRBV5-5 TGTGCCAGCAGCCCGGGACAGGAGCAAGAGACCCAGTACTTC CASSPGQEQETQYF
few TRBD1 TRBJ2-5 15 TRBV5-1 TGCGCCAGCAGCAACGAAGGACAGGGGGCTGAGACCCAGTACTTC CASSNEGQGAETQYF
many TRBD1 TRBJ2-7 14 TRBV12-3/TRBV12-4 TGTGCCAGCAGCCGACAGGGGGGCTCCTACGAGCAGTACTTC CASSRQGGSYEQYF
few . TRBJ1-2 15 TRBV24-1 TGTGCCACCAGTGATTTCGGGGGGGACAAGCATGGCTACACCTTC CATSDFGGDKHGYTF
few . TRBJ1-6 17 TRBV18 TGTGCCAGCTCGGAGACAGACCGAAGCTCCTATAATTCACCCCTCCACTTT CASSETDRSSYNSPLHF
many TRBD1 TRBJ2-7 14 TRBV4-3 TGCGCCAGCAGCCCCTGGACAGGGGCGTACGAGCAGTACTTC CASSPWTGAYEQYF
. . TRBJ1-5 15 TRBV5-1 TGCGCCAGCAGCTTGGATGGGTTGGGCAATCAGCCCCAGCATTTT CASSLDGLGNQPQHF
many TRBD1 TRBJ1-5 14 TRBV7-2 TGTGCCAGCAGCTCTGACGGGACAGGCCTCCAAGGGCATTTT CASSSDGTGLQGHF
. TRBD1 TRBJ1-2 15 TRBV7-9 TGTGCCAGCAGCTTAGGACAGGGAGGCCACTATGGCTACACCTTC CASSLGQGGHYGYTF
. TRBD2 TRBJ2-7 13 TRBV4-2 TGTGCCAGCAGCCACCAATCCGGGGGGGAGCAGTACTTC CASSHQSGGEQYF
. . TRBJ1-2 14 TRBV5-6 TGTGCCAGCCACCTCGTTGACCCCCTTAGGGGCTACACCTTC CASHLVDPLRGYTF
. TRBD1 TRBJ1-1 15 TRBV9 TGTGCCAACAGTGACCACAGGGGAGGGAACACTGAAGCTTTCTTT CANSDHRGGNTEAFF
few . TRBJ2-7 14 TRBV2 TGTGCCAGCAGTGCACAGGGACCTACCTACGAGCAGTACTTC CASSAQGPTYEQYF
. . TRBJ1-1 12 TRBV7-2 TGTGCCAGCCGGGTGGCGATCTCTGAAGCTTTCTTT CASRVAISEAFF
few . TRBJ1-1 16 TRBV7-9 TGTGCCAGCATGGATTTCAGGGGCGCAGGGAACACTGAAGCTTTCTTT CASMDFRGAGNTEAFF
. . TRBJ2-5 13 TRBV10-3 TGTGCCATCAGACCACAGGGACAAGAGACCCAGTACTTC CAIRPQGQETQYF
few TRBD2 TRBJ2-5 16 TRBV4-3 TGCGCCAGCAGCCAATCCCCCCCCGGGGAGGGCGAGACCCAGTACTTC CASSQSPPGEGETQYF
. . TRBJ1-1 15 TRBV7-8 TGTGCCAGCAGCTCCTCCCGAACGATGAACACTGAAGCTTTCTTT CASSSSRTMNTEAFF
many . TRBJ1-1 15 TRBV21-1 TGTGCCAGCAGCCGCCGCCGCAGGCAGAACACTGAAGCTTTCTTT CASSRRRRQNTEAFF
few . TRBJ2-4 13 TRBV12-3/TRBV12-4 TGTGCCAGCAGTTTAGGGGAGAAAAACATTCAGTACTTC CASSLGEKNIQYF
once . TRBJ1-2 14 TRBV4-1 TGCGCCAGCAGCCAAGAAGTAAGGAACTATGGCTACACCTTC CASSQEVRNYGYTF
. TRBD2 TRBJ2-3 13 TRBV10-3 TGTGCCATCGCGACTAGCGGGGGAGATACGCAGTATTTT CAIATSGGDTQYF
. . TRBJ1-5 13 TRBV20-1 TGCAGTGGACTGTGGGGGAGCAATCAGCCCCAGCATTTT CSGLWGSNQPQHF
. . TRBJ1-2 15 TRBV5-1 TGCGCCAGCAGCTTGGATGGCAGGGTCGACTATGGCTACACCTTC CASSLDGRVDYGYTF
. . TRBJ2-2 15 TRBV6-5 TGTGCCAGCCTCGATACTGGACTGTACACCGGGGAGCTGTTTTTT CASLDTGLYTGELFF
few . TRBJ1-2 12 TRBV19 TGTGCCAGTTCATCGAGGGCCGGGGGCTACACCTTC CASSSRAGGYTF
. TRBD1 TRBJ2-7 15 TRBV7-9 TGTGCCAGCAGCGGACAGGGTGGGCTATCGGGTGAGCAGTACTTC CASSGQGGLSGEQYF
few . TRBJ1-4 11 TRBV12-3/TRBV12-4 TGTGCCAGCAGTTATAGGGAAAAACTGTTTTTT CASSYREKLFF
. . TRBJ2-2 12 TRBV2 TGTGCCAGCAGGTTGGGCCCCGGGGAGCTGTTTTTT CASRLGPGELFF